Listed below are T cell receptor beta chains from one sample, sequenced in a study of PD-L1 blockade in urothelial cancer. Produced via immunoSEQ multiplex PCR; TCRdb's table is partial and in-frame only. This table holds some 84,000 clones, around 80% found once. The sample here was PBMCs, taken around atezolizumab (anti-PD-L1) treatment. These receptors came from a man between 65 and 80 years old with urothelial cancer. Both conserved end residues are part of each CDR3. D genes are given only for firm matches. Clone size is stated in some rows and not others, as once, few, many or a class when expanded.

j_gene	d_gene	abundance	len	v_gene	CDR3nt	CDR3aa
TRBJ2-3	TRBD2	.	18	TRBV27	TGTGCCAGCAGTTTATCAAGCGGGGCAGCTCAGAGACCAGATACGCAGTATTTT	CASSLSSGAAQRPDTQYF
TRBJ2-3	TRBD1	.	13	TRBV7-9	TGTGCCAGCAGCCTGACAGGGCCAGATACGCAGTATTTT	CASSLTGPDTQYF
TRBJ1-4	.	.	16	TRBV28	TGTGCCAGCAGTTCCTTCCCCGGGACAAACAATGAAAAACTGTTTTTT	CASSSFPGTNNEKLFF
TRBJ2-7	TRBD1	once	15	TRBV10-3	TGTGCCATCAAAGAAGATCCCCAGGGGGCATACGAGCAGTACTTC	CAIKEDPQGAYEQYF
TRBJ1-2	.	.	13	TRBV7-9	TGTGCCAGCAGTCAGGACACTAACTATGGCTACACCTTC	CASSQDTNYGYTF
TRBJ1-6	.	.	14	TRBV10-3	TGTGCCATCAGTGAGACAGGGAGAAATTCACCCCTCCACTTT	CAISETGRNSPLHF
TRBJ2-7	TRBD1	.	14	TRBV7-2	TGTGCCAGCAGCCTCCGGGACAGGGGCTACGAGCAGTACTTC	CASSLRDRGYEQYF
TRBJ1-1	.	.	14	TRBV27	TGTGCCAGCAGTTTATCAGGGGAAGACACTGAAGCTTTCTTT	CASSLSGEDTEAFF
TRBJ2-3	.	.	14	TRBV5-1	TGCGCCAGCAGCTTGAGTCAGGGGACAGATACGCAGTATTTT	CASSLSQGTDTQYF
TRBJ2-3	.	.	17	TRBV29-1	TGCAGCGTCCGGAAGGGTCGGGACATTCACTTCACAGATACGCAGTATTTT	CSVRKGRDIHFTDTQYF
TRBJ2-5	TRBD1	.	14	TRBV15	TGTGCCACCAGCCGGACAGGGGGCAGGAAGACCCAGTACTTC	CATSRTGGRKTQYF
TRBJ2-5	TRBD1	.	15	TRBV14	TGTGCCAGCAGCCACGCAGGGGGCCTAAGCGGGACCCAGTACTTC	CASSHAGGLSGTQYF
TRBJ2-2	.	.	12	TRBV15	TGTGCCACCAGCAGGAGGGCCGGGGAGCTGTTTTTT	CATSRRAGELFF
TRBJ1-2	.	once	13	TRBV28	TGTGCCAGCGGCACGGGGAGGGTGTATGGCTACACCTTC	CASGTGRVYGYTF
TRBJ2-1	.	.	15	TRBV19	TGTGCCAGTAGTAGAGACGATTCTAGGGGGAATGAGCAGTTCTTC	CASSRDDSRGNEQFF
TRBJ2-3	.	.	13	TRBV12-5	TGTGCTAGTGGTTTGAGAGAATTGGATACGCAGTATTTT	CASGLRELDTQYF
TRBJ2-6	.	few	16	TRBV11-2	TGTGCCAGCAGCTTAGATTTGGAGTCTGGGGCCAACGTCCTGACTTTC	CASSLDLESGANVLTF
TRBJ1-1	TRBD1	.	14	TRBV7-8	TGTGCCAGCAGCGTTGGACAGGGGCTGACTGAAGCTTTCTTT	CASSVGQGLTEAFF
TRBJ1-5	.	many	13	TRBV2	TGTGCCAGCAGTGTTGAGGGTGGTCAGCCCCAGCATTTT	CASSVEGGQPQHF
TRBJ2-2	.	.	15	TRBV11-3	TGTGCCAGCAGCTTAGGCAGGACGAACACCGGGGAGCTGTTTTTT	CASSLGRTNTGELFF
TRBJ2-2	.	.	14	TRBV11-2	TGTGCCAGCAGCTTAGCCTTGAACACCGGGGAGCTGTTTTTT	CASSLALNTGELFF
TRBJ1-1	.	.	15	TRBV5-7	TGTGCCAGCAGCCGGGGGGGGGCCAGGGACACTGAAGCTTTCTTT	CASSRGGARDTEAFF
TRBJ2-1	TRBD2	.	15	TRBV4-3	TGCGCCAGCAGCCCGGGACTAGCGGGAGAAGGTGAGCAGTTCTTC	CASSPGLAGEGEQFF